This T cell receptor beta chain was captured in a study of T cells in Graves' hyperthyroidism and ophthalmopathy. The CDR3 contains 15 residues. Germline values: CDR1 LNHDA, CDR2 SQIVND (reference sequence). The ends were cut back, 2 bases at V and 1 base at J, with 11 bases in the middle. This clonotype was seen a few times. What was amplified from RNA transcripts were TCR beta CDR3 regions. First-round RT-PCR of the TCR CDR3 relied on the HTBI primer set. A single record per CDR3 protein comes from TCRdb applying MiXCR to the multiplex PCR reads. Of approximately 620,000 distinct CDR3 sequences detected, more than 11% appear once; the ten largest clones hold roughly 5.5%.

The sample taken for sequencing was blood. The chain links TRBV19 to TRBJ1-2; possibly TRBD1 for D (5 bases). This clonotype originated in a woman in her twenties or thirties with Graves' hyperthyroidism that later progressed to Graves' ophthalmopathy. DNA for the CDR3: TGTGCCAGTAGTATATCGCAGGGAGGTAACTATGGCTACACCTTC. Translating gives CASSISQGGNYGYTF.